This note documents a single T cell receptor beta chain sequence. Its antigen remains unknown. V dropped 5 bases and J dropped 3 bases, with 16 bases sitting between them. The CDR3 totals 15 residues. Germline V gene lookup returns CDR1 WSHSY and CDR2 SAAADI. It was with 60 Vbeta and 13 Jbeta primers that the PCR ran. Original analysis: In a later analysis, the count reached 76 million or so unique TCR beta chains, with 10 million to 14 million shared. This table comes from immunoSEQ multiplex PCR, and its TCRdb copy is limited to in-frame clones, with some not included. That table is the source of V, J and clone size, and D and trimming were worked out from the DNA. Seen here are some 160,000 clones, nearly 80% observed once, and the top ten hold approximately 1.5%. This record belongs to a study of cytomegalovirus exposure and HLA in healthy donors. Across the study: Genetic ancestry analysis placed approximately 78% of the roughly 400 donors that were genotyped in the Caucasian-associated cluster.

Findings of the study overall: There were a few CMV-associated chains whose specificity for CMV antigens was confirmed in vitro.

Source material: PBMCs. The TCR comes from a woman aged 30 to 39 in good health and CMV-seronegative. V and J are TRBV10-2 and TRBJ1-2; the D is unclear. The DNA for the CDR3 is TGCGCCAGCAGTCGTCAGGCCTTCGCCGACTATGGCTACACCTTC. As protein: CASSRQAFADYGYTF.